The following is a T cell receptor (beta chain) sequence with its context. Assay used: immunoSEQ multiplex PCR; TCRdb lists only in-frame clones, some missing. The sample includes 99,000 or so clones, under 80% of them seen just once. The data were obtained in a study of blood T cell repertoires in COVID-19. Study background: Sources were T cells, B-cell-depleted T cells, or PBMCs; the material itself was cDNA or gDNA.

V was trimmed by 4 bases and J by 6 bases, leaving 28 bases between them. The CDR3 consists of 18 residues. From germline, CDR1 is LNHDA and CDR2 SQIVND (reference sequence). The sample comprised peripheral blood. The clonotype was recovered from a woman in her 70s with acute or convalescent COVID-19. The chain joins TRBV19 to TRBJ2-7; D possibly corresponds to TRBD1 (6 bases). The CDR3: CASSTSGERRASVGEQYF. The CDR3 DNA follows: TGTGCCAGTAGTACCTCAGGGGAAAGAAGGGCCAGCGTCGGCGAGCAGTACTTC.